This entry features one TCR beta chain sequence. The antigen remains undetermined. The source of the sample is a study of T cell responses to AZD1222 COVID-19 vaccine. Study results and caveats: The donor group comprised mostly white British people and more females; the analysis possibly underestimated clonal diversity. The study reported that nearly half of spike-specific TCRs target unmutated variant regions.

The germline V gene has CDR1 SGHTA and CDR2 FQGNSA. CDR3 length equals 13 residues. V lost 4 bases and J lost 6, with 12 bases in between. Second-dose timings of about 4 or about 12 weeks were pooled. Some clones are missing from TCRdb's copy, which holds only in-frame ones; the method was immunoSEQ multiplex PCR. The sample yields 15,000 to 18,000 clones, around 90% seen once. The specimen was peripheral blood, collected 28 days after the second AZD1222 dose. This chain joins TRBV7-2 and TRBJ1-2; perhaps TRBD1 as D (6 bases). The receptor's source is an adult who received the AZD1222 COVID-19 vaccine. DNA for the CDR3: TGTGCCAGCAGCTCACAGGGCCTCGATGGCTACACCTTC. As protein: CASSSQGLDGYTF.